This TCR beta chain was captured in a study of blood T cell repertoires in COVID-19. At the level of the study: Samples came from the United States, Italy and Spain, spanning acute and convalescent COVID-19.

V gave up 0 bases and J gave up 4 bases; unmatched junction bases: 7. CDR3 length: 16 residues. CDR1 KGHSH and CDR2 LQKENI come from the germline V gene. Some clones are missing from TCRdb's copy, which holds only in-frame ones; the method was immunoSEQ multiplex PCR. This table has 300,000 to 500,000 clones, 88% appearing once. This clone was picked up one time. Which cohort a participant joined came from the clinical history participants gave. V gene TRBV18 combines with J gene TRBJ1-1; 8 bases are a match to TRBD1. Source material: PBMCs or T cells enriched from blood (not recorded which). This clonotype was obtained from a woman in her 40s with acute COVID-19. The CDR3 here is CASSPPDRAGVTEAFF. The CDR3 DNA sequence: TGTGCCAGCTCACCACCGGACAGGGCAGGGGTCACTGAAGCTTTCTTT.